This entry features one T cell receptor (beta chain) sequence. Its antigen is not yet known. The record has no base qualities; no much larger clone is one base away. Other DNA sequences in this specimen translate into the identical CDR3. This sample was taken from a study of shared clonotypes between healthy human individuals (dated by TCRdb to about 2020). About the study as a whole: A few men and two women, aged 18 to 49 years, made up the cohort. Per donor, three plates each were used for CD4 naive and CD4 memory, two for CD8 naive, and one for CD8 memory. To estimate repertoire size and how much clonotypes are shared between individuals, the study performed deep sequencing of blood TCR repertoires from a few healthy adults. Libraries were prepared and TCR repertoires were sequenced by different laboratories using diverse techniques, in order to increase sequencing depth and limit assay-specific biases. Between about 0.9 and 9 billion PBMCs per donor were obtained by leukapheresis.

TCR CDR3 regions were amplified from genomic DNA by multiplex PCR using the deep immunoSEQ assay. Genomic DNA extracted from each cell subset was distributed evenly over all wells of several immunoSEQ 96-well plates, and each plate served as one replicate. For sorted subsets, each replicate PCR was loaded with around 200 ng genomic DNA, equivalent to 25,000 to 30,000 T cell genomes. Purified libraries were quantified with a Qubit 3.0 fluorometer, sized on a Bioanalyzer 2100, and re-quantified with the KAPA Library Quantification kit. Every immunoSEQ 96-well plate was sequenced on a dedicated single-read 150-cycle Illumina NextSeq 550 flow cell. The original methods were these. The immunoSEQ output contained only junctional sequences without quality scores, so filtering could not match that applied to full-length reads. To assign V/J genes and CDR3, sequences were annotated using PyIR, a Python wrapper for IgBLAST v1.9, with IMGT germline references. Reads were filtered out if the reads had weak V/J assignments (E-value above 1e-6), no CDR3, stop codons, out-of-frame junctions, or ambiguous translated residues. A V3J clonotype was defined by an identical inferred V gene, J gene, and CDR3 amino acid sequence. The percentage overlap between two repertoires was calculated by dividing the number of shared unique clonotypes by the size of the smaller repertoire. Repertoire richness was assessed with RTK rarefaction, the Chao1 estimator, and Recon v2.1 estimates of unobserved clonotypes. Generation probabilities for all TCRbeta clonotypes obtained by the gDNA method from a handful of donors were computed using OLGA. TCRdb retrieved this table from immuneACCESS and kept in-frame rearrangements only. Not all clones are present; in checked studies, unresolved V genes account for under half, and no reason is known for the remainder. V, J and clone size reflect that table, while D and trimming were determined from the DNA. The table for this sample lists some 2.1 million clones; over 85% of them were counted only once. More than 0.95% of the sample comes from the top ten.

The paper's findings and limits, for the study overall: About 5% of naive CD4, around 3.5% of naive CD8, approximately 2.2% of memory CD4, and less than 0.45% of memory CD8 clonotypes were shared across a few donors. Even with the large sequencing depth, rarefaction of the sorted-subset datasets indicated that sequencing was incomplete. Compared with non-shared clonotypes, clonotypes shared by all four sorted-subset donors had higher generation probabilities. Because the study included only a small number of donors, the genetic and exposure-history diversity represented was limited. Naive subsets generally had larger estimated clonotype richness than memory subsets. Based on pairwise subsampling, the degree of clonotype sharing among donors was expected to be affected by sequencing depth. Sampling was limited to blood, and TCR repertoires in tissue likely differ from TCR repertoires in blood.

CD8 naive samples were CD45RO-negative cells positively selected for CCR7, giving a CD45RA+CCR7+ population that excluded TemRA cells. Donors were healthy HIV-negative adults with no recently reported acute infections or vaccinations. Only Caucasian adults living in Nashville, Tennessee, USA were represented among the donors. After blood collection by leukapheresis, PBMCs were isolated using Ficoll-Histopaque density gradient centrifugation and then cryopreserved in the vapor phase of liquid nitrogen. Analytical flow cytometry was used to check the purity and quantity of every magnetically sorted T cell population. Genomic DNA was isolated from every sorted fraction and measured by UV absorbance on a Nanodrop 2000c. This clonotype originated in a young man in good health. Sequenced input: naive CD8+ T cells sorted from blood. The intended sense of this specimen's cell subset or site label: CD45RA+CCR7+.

CDR3 protein: CASSYSTGELFF. The DNA sequence is given as TGCGCCAGCTCCTATTCCACCGGGGAGCTGTTTTTT. The chain employs TRBV5-1 and TRBJ2-2; no confident D gene assignment can be made. In the germline V gene, CDR1 corresponds to SGHRS and CDR2 to YFSETQ. V is clipped by 7 bases and J by 4 bases, and the sequence between their germline boundaries is 8 bases long. The CDR3 runs 12 amino acids, cysteine and phenylalanine included. Of the read, only the CDR3 DNA is kept; its 36 bases are in frame from base 1. This CDR3, with the reference TRBV5-1 and TRBJ2-2 proteins standing in past its ends, gives the full variable domain KAGVTQTPRYLIKTRGQQVTLSCSPISGHRSVSWYQQTPGQGLQFLFEYFSETQRNKGNFPGRFSGRQFSNSRSEMNVSTLELGDSALYLCASSYSTGELFFGEGSRLTVL.